This is a list of T cell receptor beta chains from one sample in a study of blood T cell repertoires in COVID-19. The table came from immunoSEQ multiplex PCR; TCRdb's copy has only in-frame clones and leaves some out. This table holds a few hundred thousand clones, roughly 85% found once. Sequenced input: peripheral blood. The receptors here all came from a human donor in a cohort sampled during active COVID-19. The CDR3 runs from the conserved cysteine through the conserved F or W. D genes are given only for firm matches. Clone size is stated in some rows and not others, as once, few, many or a class when expanded.

v_gene	len	d_gene	abundance	j_gene	CDR3nt	CDR3aa
TRBV18	14	-	-	TRBJ2-7	TGTGCCAGCTCAGCCGGGACACCCTTATACGAGCAGTACTTC	CASSAGTPLYEQYF
TRBV24-1	14	TRBD1	-	TRBJ2-3	TGTGCCACCAGTGACCCGGGACAGTCAGATACGCAGTATTTT	CATSDPGQSDTQYF
TRBV7-6	15	TRBD1	-	TRBJ2-1	TGTGCCAGCACCGAGGGGGGACAGGGCTACAATGAGCAGTTCTTC	CASTEGGQGYNEQFF
TRBV2	14	-	-	TRBJ1-3	TGTGCCAGCAGTGATGAGGCAGTTGGAAACACCATATATTTT	CASSDEAVGNTIYF
TRBV5-4	16	TRBD2	-	TRBJ2-7	TGTGCCAGCAGCCCCGGGCTAGCGGGGGCCCCCTACGAGCAGTACTTC	CASSPGLAGAPYEQYF
TRBV6-5	14	-	-	TRBJ2-2	TGTGCCAGCAGTTCACAGGGATACACCGGGGAGCTGTTTTTT	CASSSQGYTGELFF
TRBV30	14	TRBD1	once	TRBJ1-1	TGTGCCTGGACCACGACAGGGGCGCGGACTGAAGCTTTCTTT	CAWTTTGARTEAFF
TRBV24-1	15	TRBD1	-	TRBJ2-3	TGTGCCACCGCTGACAGGGGATCGGGCACAGATACGCAGTATTTT	CATADRGSGTDTQYF
TRBV6-5	14	-	-	TRBJ1-1	TGTGCCAGCAGTTACCGGGGACTGGTCACTGAAGCTTTCTTT	CASSYRGLVTEAFF
TRBV27	16	-	-	TRBJ1-4	TGTGCCAGCAGTTTCGTGGGGGGACGTAGTAATGAAAAACTGTTTTTT	CASSFVGGRSNEKLFF
TRBV27	13	TRBD1	-	TRBJ2-7	TGTGCCAGCAGTATAGACAGGGCAGGCGAGCAGTACTTC	CASSIDRAGEQYF
TRBV21-1	13	-	-	TRBJ2-1	TGTGCCAGCAGCAAATGGGAGTACAATGAGCAGTTCTTC	CASSKWEYNEQFF
TRBV18	15	-	-	TRBJ1-3	TGTGCCAGCTCACCTTCGTGGACATCTGGAAACACCATATATTTT	CASSPSWTSGNTIYF
TRBV5-6	13	-	-	TRBJ2-7	TGTGCCAGCAGCTTGCAGGGGTCATACGAGCAGTACTTC	CASSLQGSYEQYF
TRBV6-5	11	-	-	TRBJ2-1	TGTGCCAGCGCCTTAGACAATGAGCAGTTCTTC	CASALDNEQFF
TRBV19	14	-	many	TRBJ2-5	TGTGCCAGTAGTCAGGGGATTCTCCAAGAGACCCAGTACTTC	CASSQGILQETQYF
TRBV12-3/TRBV12-4	12	-	-	TRBJ1-1	TGTGCCAGCACCCTGATGACAGGCGAAGCTTTCTTT	CASTLMTGEAFF
TRBV9	13	-	-	TRBJ1-1	TGTGCCAGCAGCGTAGGGGACAAGACTGAAGCTTTCTTT	CASSVGDKTEAFF
TRBV5-1	14	TRBD2	-	TRBJ2-3	TGCGCCAGCAGCTTGAGTAGCGGGGCAGATACGCAGTATTTT	CASSLSSGADTQYF
TRBV5-1	14	-	-	TRBJ1-4	TGCGCCAGCAGCTTGAGACAGTATAATGAAAAACTGTTTTTT	CASSLRQYNEKLFF
TRBV12-3/TRBV12-4	13	-	-	TRBJ1-1	TGTGCCAGCAGCCGAACAGAGAACACTGAAGCTTTCTTT	CASSRTENTEAFF
TRBV18	17	TRBD2	-	TRBJ2-7	TGTGCCAGCTCACCCGGACTAGCGGGGGGTTCGGTTTACGAGCAGTACTTC	CASSPGLAGGSVYEQYF
TRBV3-1/TRBV3-2	14	-	-	TRBJ2-7	TGTGCCAGCAGCCAAACCGAGGGCTACTACGAGCAGTACTTC	CASSQTEGYYEQYF
TRBV30	14	TRBD1	-	TRBJ2-7	TGTGCCTGGAGTTCCGGGACAGGGGCTTACGAGCAGTACTTC	CAWSSGTGAYEQYF
TRBV7-2	17	TRBD1	-	TRBJ2-2	TGTGCCAGCAGCGTAAGCTCCTCCGGGACAGTCACCGGGGAGCTGTTTTTT	CASSVSSSGTVTGELFF
TRBV5-1	16	TRBD2	-	TRBJ2-1	TGCGCCAGCAGCCTCGCTAGCGGGGGTGCTCACAATGAGCAGTTCTTC	CASSLASGGAHNEQFF
TRBV5-1	17	TRBD1	-	TRBJ1-1	TGCGCCAGCAGTTTCACAGGGGGCGCGAGGAAGAACACTGAAGCTTTCTTT	CASSFTGGARKNTEAFF
TRBV9	15	-	-	TRBJ1-3	TGTGCCAGCAGCGCCTTGACAGGCTCTGGAAACACCATATATTTT	CASSALTGSGNTIYF
TRBV4-2	14	TRBD2	-	TRBJ2-2	TGTGCCAGCAGCTTCGGGGGGGCTGCCGGGGAGCTGTTTTTT	CASSFGGAAGELFF
TRBV18	16	TRBD1	-	TRBJ1-4	TGTGCCAGCTCACCGGGACAGGGGGCAACTAATGAAAAACTGTTTTTT	CASSPGQGATNEKLFF
TRBV3-1/TRBV3-2	16	TRBD1	-	TRBJ2-2	TGTGCCAGCAGTCGACGGGACAGGGTAAACACCGGGGAGCTGTTTTTT	CASSRRDRVNTGELFF
TRBV6-5	15	-	-	TRBJ1-6	TGTGCCAGCAGTTACGGTTTCGGGAGCAATTCACCCCTCCACTTT	CASSYGFGSNSPLHF
TRBV12-3/TRBV12-4	11	-	-	TRBJ1-2	TGTGCCAGCAGTTCCAGGGTAGGCTACACCTTC	CASSSRVGYTF
TRBV3-1/TRBV3-2	14	-	-	TRBJ2-7	TGTGCCAGCAGGGGAGACGGACGAAATTACGAGCAGTACTTC	CASRGDGRNYEQYF
TRBV29-1	14	-	-	TRBJ2-7	TGCAGCGTTGAGGGGCAGGGGCTCACCTACGAGCAGTACTTC	CSVEGQGLTYEQYF
TRBV4-1	17	TRBD2	-	TRBJ2-3	TGCGCCAGCAGCCAAGACGCTAGCGGGTTCTACACAGATACGCAGTATTTT	CASSQDASGFYTDTQYF
TRBV14	15	-	-	TRBJ2-7	TGTGCCAGCAGCCAAGAAAACCCGGGGGCCTACGAGCAGTACTTC	CASSQENPGAYEQYF
TRBV4-1	13	-	-	TRBJ2-7	TGCGCCAGCTCGACGCAGGGGCTCTACGAGCAGTACTTC	CASSTQGLYEQYF
TRBV2	12	-	-	TRBJ2-5	TGTGCCAGCAGAATCCAGGGGGAGACCCAGTACTTC	CASRIQGETQYF
TRBV5-1	15	-	once	TRBJ2-5	TGCGCCAGCAGCCCGAGACTAGTACGCCAAGAGACCCAGTACTTC	CASSPRLVRQETQYF
TRBV27	14	-	-	TRBJ1-5	TGTGCCAGCAGTTTTGGGGCCAGCAATCAGCCCCAGCATTTT	CASSFGASNQPQHF
TRBV5-5	11	-	-	TRBJ2-5	TGTGCCAGCAGCCTTAAAGAGACCCAGTACTTC	CASSLKETQYF
TRBV7-9	14	TRBD1	-	TRBJ2-7	TGTGCCAGCAGCCCGGGACAGGGGATCTACGAGCAGTACTTC	CASSPGQGIYEQYF
TRBV5-6	16	TRBD1	-	TRBJ2-2	TGTGCCAGCAGCCCGACGGGACAGGGAAACACCGGGGAGCTGTTTTTT	CASSPTGQGNTGELFF